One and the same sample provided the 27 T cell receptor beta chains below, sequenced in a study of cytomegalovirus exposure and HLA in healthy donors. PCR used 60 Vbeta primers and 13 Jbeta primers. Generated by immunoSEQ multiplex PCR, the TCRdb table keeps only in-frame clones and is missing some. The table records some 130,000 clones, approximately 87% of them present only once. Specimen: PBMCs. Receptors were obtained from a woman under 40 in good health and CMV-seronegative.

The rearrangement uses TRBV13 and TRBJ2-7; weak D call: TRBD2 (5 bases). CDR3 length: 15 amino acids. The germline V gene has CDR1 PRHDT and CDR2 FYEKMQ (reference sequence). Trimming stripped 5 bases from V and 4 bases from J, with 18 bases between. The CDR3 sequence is CASSPYSAPGYEQYF. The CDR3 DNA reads TGTGCCAGCAGCCCATACTCGGCTCCGGGGTACGAGCAGTACTTC.

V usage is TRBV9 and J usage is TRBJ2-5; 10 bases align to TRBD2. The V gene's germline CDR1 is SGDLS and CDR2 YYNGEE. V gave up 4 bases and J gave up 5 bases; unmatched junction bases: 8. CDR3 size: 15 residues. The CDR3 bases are TGTGCCAGCAGCTTGAGCGGGAGGGCCAGGGAGACCCAGTACTTC. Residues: CASSLSGRARETQYF.

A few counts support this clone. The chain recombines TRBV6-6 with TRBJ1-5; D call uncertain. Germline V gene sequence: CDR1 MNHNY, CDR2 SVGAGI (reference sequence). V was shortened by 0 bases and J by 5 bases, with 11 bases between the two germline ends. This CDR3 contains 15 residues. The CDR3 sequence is CASSYSSVPDQPQHF. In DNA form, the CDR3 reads TGTGCCAGCAGTTACTCCTCGGTGCCTGATCAGCCCCAGCATTTT.

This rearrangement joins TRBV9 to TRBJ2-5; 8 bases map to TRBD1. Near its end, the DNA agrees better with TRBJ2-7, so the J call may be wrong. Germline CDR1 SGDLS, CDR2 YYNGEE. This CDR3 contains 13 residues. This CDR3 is CASSVDRVDEQYF. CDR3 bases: TGTGCCAGCAGCGTGGACAGGGTCGACGAGCAGTACTTC.

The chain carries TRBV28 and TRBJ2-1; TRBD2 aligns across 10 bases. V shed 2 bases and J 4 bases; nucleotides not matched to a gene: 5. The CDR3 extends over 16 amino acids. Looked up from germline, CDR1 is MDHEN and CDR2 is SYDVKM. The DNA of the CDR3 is TGTGCCAGCAGTTTAATCGCTAGCGGGAGTTACAATGAGCAGTTCTTC. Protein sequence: CASSLIASGSYNEQFF.

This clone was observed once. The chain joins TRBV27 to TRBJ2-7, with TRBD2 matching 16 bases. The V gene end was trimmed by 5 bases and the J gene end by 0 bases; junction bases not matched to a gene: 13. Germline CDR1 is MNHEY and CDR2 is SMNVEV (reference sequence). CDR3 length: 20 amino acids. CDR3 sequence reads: CASSPGVGLAGGPSSYEQYF. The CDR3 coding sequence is TGTGCCAGCAGTCCCGGGGTGGGACTAGCGGGAGGGCCCTCCTCCTACGAGCAGTACTTC.

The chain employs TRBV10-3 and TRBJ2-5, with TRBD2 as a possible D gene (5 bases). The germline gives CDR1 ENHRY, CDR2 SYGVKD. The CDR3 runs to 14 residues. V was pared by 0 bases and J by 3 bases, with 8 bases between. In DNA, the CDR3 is TGTGCCATCAGTGAGTCTTCCGGGGAAGAGACCCAGTACTTC. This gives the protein CAISESSGEETQYF.

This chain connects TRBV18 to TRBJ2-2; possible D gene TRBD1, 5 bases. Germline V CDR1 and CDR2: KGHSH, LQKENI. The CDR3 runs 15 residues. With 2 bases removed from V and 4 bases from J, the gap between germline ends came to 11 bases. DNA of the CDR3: TGTGCCAGCTCACCATACAGGATTAGCACCGGGGAGCTGTTTTTT. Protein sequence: CASSPYRISTGELFF.

DNA for the CDR3: TGTGCCATCAGTGATAACAGGGGCTACGAGCAGTACTTC. Translation gives CAISDNRGYEQYF. This chain connects TRBV10-3 to TRBJ2-7; TRBD1 matches 7 bases. With 3 bases clipped from V and 3 bases from J, the junction kept 2 bases outside the gene matches. The CDR3 runs 13 residues. The germline gives CDR1 ENHRY, CDR2 SYGVKD.

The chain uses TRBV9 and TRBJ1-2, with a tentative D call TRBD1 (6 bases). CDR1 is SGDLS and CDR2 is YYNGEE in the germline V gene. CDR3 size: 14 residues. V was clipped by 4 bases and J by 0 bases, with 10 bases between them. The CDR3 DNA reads TGTGCCAGCAGCTCCTGGACAGCTAACTATGGCTACACCTTC. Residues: CASSSWTANYGYTF.

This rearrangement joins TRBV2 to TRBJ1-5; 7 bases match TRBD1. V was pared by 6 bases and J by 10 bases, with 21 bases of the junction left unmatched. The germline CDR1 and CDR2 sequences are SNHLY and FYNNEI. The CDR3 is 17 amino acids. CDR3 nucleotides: TGTGCCAGCAGCGCCGCGAAGGGGGCCCCTCTTGGCGTCCCCCAGCATTTT. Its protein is CASSAAKGAPLGVPQHF.

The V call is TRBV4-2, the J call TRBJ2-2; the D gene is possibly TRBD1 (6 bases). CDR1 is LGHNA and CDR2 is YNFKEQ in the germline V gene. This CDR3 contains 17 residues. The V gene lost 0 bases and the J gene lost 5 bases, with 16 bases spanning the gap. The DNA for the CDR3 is TGTGCCAGCAGCCAAGATAGGGTTGGCCAGGGGACCGGGGAGCTGTTTTTT. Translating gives CASSQDRVGQGTGELFF.

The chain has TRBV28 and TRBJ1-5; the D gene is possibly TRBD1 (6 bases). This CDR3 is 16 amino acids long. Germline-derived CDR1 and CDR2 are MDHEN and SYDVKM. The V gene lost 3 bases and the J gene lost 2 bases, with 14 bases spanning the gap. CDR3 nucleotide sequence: TGTGCCAGCAGTTTTTTGGGGGCTCTAGGCAATCAGCCCCAGCATTTT. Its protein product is CASSFLGALGNQPQHF.

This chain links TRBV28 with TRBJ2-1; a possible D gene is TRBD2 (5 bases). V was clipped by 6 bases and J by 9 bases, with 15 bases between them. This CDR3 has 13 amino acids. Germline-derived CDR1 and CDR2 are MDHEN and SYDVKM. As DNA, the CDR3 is TGTGCCAGCAGAACCTCTAGCTTCGGTGAGCAGTTCTTC. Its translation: CASRTSSFGEQFF.

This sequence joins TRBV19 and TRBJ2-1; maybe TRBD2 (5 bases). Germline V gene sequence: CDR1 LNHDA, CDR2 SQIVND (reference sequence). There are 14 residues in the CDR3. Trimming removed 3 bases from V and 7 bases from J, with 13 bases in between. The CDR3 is CASSIPSLGNEQFF. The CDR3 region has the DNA TGTGCCAGTAGTATCCCATCACTAGGGAATGAGCAGTTCTTC.

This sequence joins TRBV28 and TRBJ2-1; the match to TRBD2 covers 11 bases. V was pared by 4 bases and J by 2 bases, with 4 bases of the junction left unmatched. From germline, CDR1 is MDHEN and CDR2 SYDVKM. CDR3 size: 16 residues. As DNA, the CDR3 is TGTGCCAGCAGTTCAGCGACTAGCGGGACCTACAATGAGCAGTTCTTC. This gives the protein CASSSATSGTYNEQFF.

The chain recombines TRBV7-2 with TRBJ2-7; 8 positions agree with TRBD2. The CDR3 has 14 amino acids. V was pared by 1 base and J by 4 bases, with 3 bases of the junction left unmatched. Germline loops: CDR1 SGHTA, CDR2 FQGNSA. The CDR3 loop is CASSLDGGGYEQYF. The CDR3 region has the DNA TGTGCCAGCAGCTTAGACGGGGGGGGTTACGAGCAGTACTTC.

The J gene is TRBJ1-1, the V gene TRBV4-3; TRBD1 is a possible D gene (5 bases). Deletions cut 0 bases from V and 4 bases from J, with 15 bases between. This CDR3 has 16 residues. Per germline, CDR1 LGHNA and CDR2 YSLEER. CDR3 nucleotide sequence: TGCGCCAGCAGCCAAGAGGAGGGGCACGGAGGCACTGAAGCTTTCTTT. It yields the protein CASSQEEGHGGTEAFF.

The CDR3 here is CASSRGWSTDTQYF. CDR3 DNA: TGTGCCAGCAGTCGGGGGTGGAGCACAGATACGCAGTATTTT. This chain uses TRBV28 with TRBJ2-3, with D perhaps matching TRBD2 (6 bases). The CDR3 has 14 residues. The V end was cut by 5 bases, the J end by 0 bases, with 9 bases between. The germline V gene encodes CDR1 MDHEN and CDR2 SYDVKM.

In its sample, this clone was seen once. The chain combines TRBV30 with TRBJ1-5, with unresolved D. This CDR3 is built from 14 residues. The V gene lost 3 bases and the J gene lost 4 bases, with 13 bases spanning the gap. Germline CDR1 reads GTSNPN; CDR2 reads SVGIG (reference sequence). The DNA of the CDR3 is TGTGCCTGGAGGAAGGAGGGAAGAAATCAGCCCCAGCATTTT. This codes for CAWRKEGRNQPQHF.

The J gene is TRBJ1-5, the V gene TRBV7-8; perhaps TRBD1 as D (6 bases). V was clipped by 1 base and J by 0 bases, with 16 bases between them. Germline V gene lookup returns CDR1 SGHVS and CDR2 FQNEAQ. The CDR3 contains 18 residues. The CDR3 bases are TGTGCCAGCAGCTTAGACAGGGTGGGACCGTTTAGCAATCAGCCCCAGCATTTT. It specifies CASSLDRVGPFSNQPQHF.

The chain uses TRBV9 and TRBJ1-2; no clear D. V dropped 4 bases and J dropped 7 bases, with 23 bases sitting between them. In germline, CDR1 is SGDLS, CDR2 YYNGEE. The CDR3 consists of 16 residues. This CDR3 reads CASSSPGGGLAGGYTF. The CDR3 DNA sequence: TGTGCCAGCAGCTCACCTGGAGGAGGCCTGGCCGGTGGCTACACCTTC.

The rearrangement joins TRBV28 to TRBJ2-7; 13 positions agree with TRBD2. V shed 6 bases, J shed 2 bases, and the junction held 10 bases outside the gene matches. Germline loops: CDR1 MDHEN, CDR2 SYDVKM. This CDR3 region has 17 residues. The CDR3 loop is CASRTSGRSKRPYEQYF. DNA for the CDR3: TGTGCCAGCAGGACTAGCGGGAGGTCCAAACGGCCCTACGAGCAGTACTTC.

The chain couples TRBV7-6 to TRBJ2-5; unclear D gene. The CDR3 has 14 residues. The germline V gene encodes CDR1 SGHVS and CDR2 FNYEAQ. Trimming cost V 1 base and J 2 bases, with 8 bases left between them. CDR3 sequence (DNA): TGTGCCAGCAGCTTAGATCGAGCACAAGAGACCCAGTACTTC. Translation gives CASSLDRAQETQYF.

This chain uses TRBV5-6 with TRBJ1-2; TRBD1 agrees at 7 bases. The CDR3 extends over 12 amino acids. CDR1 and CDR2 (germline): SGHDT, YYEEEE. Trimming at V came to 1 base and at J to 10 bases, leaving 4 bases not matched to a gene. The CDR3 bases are TGTGCCAGCAGCTTGCTGCAGGGGGACTACACCTTC. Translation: CASSLLQGDYTF.

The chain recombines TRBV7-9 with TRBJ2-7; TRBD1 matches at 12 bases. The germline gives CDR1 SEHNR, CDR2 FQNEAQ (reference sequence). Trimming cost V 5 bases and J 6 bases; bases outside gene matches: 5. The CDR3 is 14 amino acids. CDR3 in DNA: TGTGCCAGCAGCCCCGGGACAGGGGGCTTCGAGCAGTACTTC. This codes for CASSPGTGGFEQYF.

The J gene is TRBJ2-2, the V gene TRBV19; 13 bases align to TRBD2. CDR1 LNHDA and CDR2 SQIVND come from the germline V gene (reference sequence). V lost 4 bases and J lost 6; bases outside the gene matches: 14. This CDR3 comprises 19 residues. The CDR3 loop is CASSTEAAWTSGSPGELFF. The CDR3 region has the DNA TGTGCCAGTAGTACCGAGGCCGCCTGGACTAGCGGGAGCCCCGGGGAGCTGTTTTTT.